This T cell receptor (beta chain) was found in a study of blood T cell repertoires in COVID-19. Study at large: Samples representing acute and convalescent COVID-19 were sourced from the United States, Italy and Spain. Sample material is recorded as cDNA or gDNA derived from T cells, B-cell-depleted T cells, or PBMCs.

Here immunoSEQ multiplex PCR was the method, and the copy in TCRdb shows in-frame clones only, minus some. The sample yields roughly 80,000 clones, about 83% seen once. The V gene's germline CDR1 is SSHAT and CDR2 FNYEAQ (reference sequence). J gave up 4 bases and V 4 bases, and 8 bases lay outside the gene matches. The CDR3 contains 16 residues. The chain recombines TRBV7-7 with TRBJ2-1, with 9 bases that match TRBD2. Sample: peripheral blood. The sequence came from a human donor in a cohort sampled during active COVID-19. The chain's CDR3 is CASSSGAGGGYNEQFF. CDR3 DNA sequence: TGTGCCAGCAGCTCAGGAGCGGGGGGTGGTTACAATGAGCAGTTCTTC.